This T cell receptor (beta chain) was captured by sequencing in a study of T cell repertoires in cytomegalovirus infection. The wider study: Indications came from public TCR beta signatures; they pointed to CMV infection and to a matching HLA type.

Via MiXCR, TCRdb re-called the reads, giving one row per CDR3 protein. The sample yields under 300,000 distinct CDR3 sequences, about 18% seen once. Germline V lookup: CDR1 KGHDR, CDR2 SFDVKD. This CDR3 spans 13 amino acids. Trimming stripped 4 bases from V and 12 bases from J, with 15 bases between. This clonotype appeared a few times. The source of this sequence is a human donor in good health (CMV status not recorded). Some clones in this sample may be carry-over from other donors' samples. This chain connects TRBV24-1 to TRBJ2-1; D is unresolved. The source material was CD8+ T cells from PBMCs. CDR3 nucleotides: TGTGCCACCAGTGACCTTCAAGGCCATCTGCAGTTCTTC. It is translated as CATSDLQGHLQFF.